The 16 T cell receptor beta chains given below trace back to one sample, sequenced in a study of preoperative IRX-2 immunotherapy in early breast cancer. Treatment described: preoperative locoregional IRX-2 cytokine immunotherapy. Assay used: immunoSEQ multiplex PCR; TCRdb lists only in-frame clones, some missing. In the table there are around 39,000 clones, 85% to 95% of which are singletons. The specimen comprised tumor tissue, sampled after IRX-2 immunotherapy. These receptors were obtained from a human donor with breast cancer.

V usage is TRBV7-9 and J usage is TRBJ1-2; D unclear. The ends were cut back, 3 bases at V and 7 bases at J, with 21 bases in the middle. This CDR3 comprises 16 residues. Germline V gene data show CDR1 as SEHNR and CDR2 as FQNEAQ (reference sequence). DNA for the CDR3: TGTGCCAGCAGCTTCTCGGGAACCCAAAATAATCGTGGCTACACCTTC. As protein: CASSFSGTQNNRGYTF.

The V call is TRBV6-8, the J call TRBJ2-1; D is possibly TRBD2 (5 bases). V lost 6 bases and J lost 3, with 24 bases in between. This CDR3 contains 18 residues. Looked up from germline, CDR1 is MNHGY and CDR2 is SAAAGT. DNA for the CDR3: TGTGCCAGCAGACCTACTAGGTGGAGACCTTGCTACTACAATGAGCAGTTCTTC. It codes for CASRPTRWRPCYYNEQFF.

The chain joins TRBV4-3 to TRBJ2-7; the D is unclear. Germline V CDR1 and CDR2: LGHNA, YSLEER. The CDR3 contains 16 residues. Trimming cost V 1 base and J 0 bases, with 13 bases left between them. The CDR3 DNA is TGCGCCAGCAGCCAAGCGTTCTCGCCGGGCTCCTACGAGCAGTACTTC. Protein sequence: CASSQAFSPGSYEQYF.

The V gene is TRBV5-4, the J gene TRBJ1-6; D remains ambiguous. This CDR3 has 14 amino acids. Trimming stripped 5 bases from V and 8 bases from J, with 14 bases between. Germline CDR1 and CDR2: SGHNT and YYREEE (reference sequence). The chain's CDR3 is CASSDLGRDSPLHF. The CDR3 DNA reads TGTGCCAGCAGTGATTTGGGGAGGGATTCACCCCTCCACTTT.

This chain uses TRBV28 with TRBJ1-5, with D maybe TRBD1 (5 bases). Trimming removed 5 bases from V and 1 base from J, with 9 bases in between. Germline CDR1 reads MDHEN; CDR2 reads SYDVKM. CDR3 length: 14 amino acids. Here the CDR3 reads CASSIGQSNQPQHF. The DNA of the CDR3 is TGTGCCAGCAGTATAGGACAAAGCAATCAGCCCCAGCATTTT.

The rearrangement uses TRBV6-4 and TRBJ1-2, with TRBD1 identical over 7 bases. This CDR3 is 13 amino acids long. Per germline, CDR1 MRHNA and CDR2 SNTAGT. Unmatched junction bases numbered 2, after V lost 5 bases and J lost 2 bases. This CDR3 reads CASSPGQNYGYTF. The CDR3 DNA reads TGTGCCAGCAGTCCGGGACAGAACTATGGCTACACCTTC.

This chain connects TRBV30 to TRBJ1-1; maybe TRBD1 (5 bases). Germline CDR1 GTSNPN, CDR2 SVGIG (reference sequence). The CDR3 runs 13 residues. The germline V and J ends were trimmed by 2 bases and 1 base, with 8 bases remaining between them. CDR3 sequence (DNA): TGTGCCTGGAGTTACCAGGGGAACACTGAAGCTTTCTTT. Translation gives CAWSYQGNTEAFF. Drawing the rest from reference TRBV30 and TRBJ1-1, the complete variable domain is SQTIHQWPATLVQPVGSPLSLECTVEGTSNPNLYWYRQAAGRGLQLLFYSVGIGQISSEVPQNLSASRPQDRQFILSSKKLLLSDSGFYLCAWSYQGNTEAFFGQGTRLTVV.

This clone appeared once. The chain couples TRBV18 to TRBJ2-1; a weak D match, TRBD2 (5 bases). This CDR3 comprises 15 residues. V was clipped by 0 bases and J by 4 bases, with 10 bases between them. CDR1 KGHSH and CDR2 LQKENI come from the germline V gene. The CDR3 nucleotides read TGTGCCAGCTCACCACCCCCCCAGCGGTACAATGAGCAGTTCTTC. This gives the protein CASSPPPQRYNEQFF. The variable domain in full, completed from reference TRBV18 and TRBJ2-1, reads NAGVMQNPRHLVRRRGQEARLRCSPMKGHSHVYWYRQLPEEGLKFMVYLQKENIIDESGMPKERFSAEFPKEGPSILRIQQVVRGDSAAYFCASSPPPQRYNEQFFGPGTRLTVL.

The genes are TRBV27 and TRBJ2-7; the D gene is possibly TRBD2 (6 bases). Germline V CDR1 and CDR2: MNHEY, SMNVEV (reference sequence). There are 11 residues in the CDR3. Trimming took 4 bases from V and 12 from J, leaving 13 bases between them. CDR3 region: CASSSRLVMYF. CDR3 nucleotides: TGTGCCAGCAGTTCTCGACTAGTTATGTACTTC.

The rearrangement joins TRBV18 to TRBJ2-7; 10 bases agree with TRBD1. The CDR3 consists of 15 residues. CDR1 KGHSH and CDR2 LQKENI come from the germline V gene. The V and J ends lost 4 bases and 3 bases, in that order; junction bases with no gene match: 6. The CDR3 nucleotides are TGTGCCAGCTCACGCGACAGGGGGCAGGGCTACGAGCAGTACTTC. This translates into CASSRDRGQGYEQYF.

The genes are TRBV4-3 and TRBJ1-2; D remains unclear. This CDR3 is 13 amino acids long. Trimming cost V 4 bases and J 5 bases, with 11 bases left between them. Germline V gene data show CDR1 as LGHNA and CDR2 as YSLEER. Here the CDR3 reads CASSLTRDYGYTF. The DNA of the CDR3 is TGCGCCAGCAGCCTAACTAGGGATTATGGCTACACCTTC.

This clone was seen a single time. The V call is TRBV11-3, the J call TRBJ1-1; 7 bases align to TRBD1. Germline V CDR1 and CDR2: SGHNT, YENEEA. The CDR3 totals 14 residues. The J segment lost 3 bases and the V segment lost 5 bases, leaving 6 bases of the junction unmatched. CDR3 bases: TGTGCCAGCAGCCCATCAGGGGGGGACACTGAAGCTTTCTTT. Protein sequence: CASSPSGGDTEAFF.

This rearrangement joins TRBV7-2 to TRBJ1-2; the match to TRBD1 covers 9 bases. There are 14 residues in the CDR3. The germline V gene has CDR1 SGHTA and CDR2 FQGNSA. With V trimmed by 2 bases and J by 10 bases, 8 bases remained unmatched. The CDR3 bases are TGTGCCAGCAGCTTAAGGGGACAGGGTGGTAACTACACCTTC. This sequence encodes CASSLRGQGGNYTF.

J is TRBJ2-6 and V is TRBV19; D is perhaps TRBD1 or TRBD2 (5 bases each). The V and J ends lost 5 bases and 2 bases respectively, with 13 bases between them. This CDR3 comprises 16 residues. Germline CDR1 and CDR2: LNHDA and SQIVND (reference sequence). In DNA form, the CDR3 reads TGTGCCAGTAGTCCGGGGCATGGGGCTGGGGCCAACGTCCTGACTTTC. Translated: CASSPGHGAGANVLTF.

The V and J genes are TRBV5-1 and TRBJ1-2, with no clear D. Trimming pared 0 bases from V and 6 bases from J, leaving 9 bases between. This CDR3 spans 13 amino acids. Looked up from germline, CDR1 is SGHRS and CDR2 is YFSETQ. The CDR3: CASSLGPGNGYTF. CDR3 nucleotides: TGCGCCAGCAGCTTGGGACCGGGGAATGGCTACACCTTC.

This sequence joins TRBV11-2 and TRBJ1-1, with TRBD1 as a possible D gene (6 bases). The CDR3 has 14 residues. Trimming stripped 2 bases from V and 4 bases from J, with 11 bases between. Germline V gene sequence: CDR1 SGHAT, CDR2 FQNNGV. CDR3 in DNA: TGTGCCAGCAGCTTAACAGGGATGGCCACTGAAGCTTTCTTT. It encodes CASSLTGMATEAFF.